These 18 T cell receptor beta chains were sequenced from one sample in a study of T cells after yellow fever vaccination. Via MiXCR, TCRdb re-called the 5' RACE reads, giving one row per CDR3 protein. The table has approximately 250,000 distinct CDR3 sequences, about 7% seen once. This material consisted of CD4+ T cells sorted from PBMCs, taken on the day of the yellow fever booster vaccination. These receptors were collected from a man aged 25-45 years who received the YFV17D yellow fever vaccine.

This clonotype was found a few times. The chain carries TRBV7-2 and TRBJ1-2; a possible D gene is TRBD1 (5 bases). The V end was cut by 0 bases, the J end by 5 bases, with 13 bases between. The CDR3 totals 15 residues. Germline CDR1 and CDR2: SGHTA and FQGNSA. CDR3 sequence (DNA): TGTGCCAGCAGCTTAGCGCAGGGATTTGGGTATGGCTACACCTTC. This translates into CASSLAQGFGYGYTF.

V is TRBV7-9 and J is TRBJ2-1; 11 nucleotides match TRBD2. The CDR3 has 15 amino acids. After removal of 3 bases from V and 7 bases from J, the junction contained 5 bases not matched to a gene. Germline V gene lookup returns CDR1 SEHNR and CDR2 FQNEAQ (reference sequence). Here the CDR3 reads CASSLGLAVWNEQFF. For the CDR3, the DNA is TGTGCCAGCAGCTTGGGACTAGCGGTTTGGAATGAGCAGTTCTTC.

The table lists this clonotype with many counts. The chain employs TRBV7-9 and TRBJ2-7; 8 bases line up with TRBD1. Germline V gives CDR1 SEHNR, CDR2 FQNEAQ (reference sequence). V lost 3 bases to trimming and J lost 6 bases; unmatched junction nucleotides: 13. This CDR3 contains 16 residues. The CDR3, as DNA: TGTGCCAGCAGCTTTATACGAGGACAGGGAGGAACCGAGCAGTACTTC. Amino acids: CASSFIRGQGGTEQYF. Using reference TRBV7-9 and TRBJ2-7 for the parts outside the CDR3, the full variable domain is DTGVSQNPRHKITKRGQNVTFRCDPISEHNRLYWYRQTLGQGPEFLTYFQNEAQLEKSRLLSDRFSAERPKGSFSTLEIQRTEQGDSAMYLCASSFIRGQGGTEQYFGPGTRLTVT.

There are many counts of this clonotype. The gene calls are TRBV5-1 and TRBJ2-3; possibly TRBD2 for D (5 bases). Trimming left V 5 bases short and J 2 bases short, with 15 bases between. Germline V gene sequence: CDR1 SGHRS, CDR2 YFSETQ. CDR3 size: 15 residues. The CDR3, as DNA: TGCGCCAGCAGACAACTAGGCGGGCCCACAGATACGCAGTATTTT. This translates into CASRQLGGPTDTQYF.

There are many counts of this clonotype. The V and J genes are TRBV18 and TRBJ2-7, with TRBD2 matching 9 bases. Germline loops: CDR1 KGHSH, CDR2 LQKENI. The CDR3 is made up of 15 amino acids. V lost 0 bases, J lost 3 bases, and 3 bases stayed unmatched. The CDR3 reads CASSPPSSGSYEQYF. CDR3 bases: TGTGCCAGCTCACCACCGAGTAGCGGGAGCTACGAGCAGTACTTC.

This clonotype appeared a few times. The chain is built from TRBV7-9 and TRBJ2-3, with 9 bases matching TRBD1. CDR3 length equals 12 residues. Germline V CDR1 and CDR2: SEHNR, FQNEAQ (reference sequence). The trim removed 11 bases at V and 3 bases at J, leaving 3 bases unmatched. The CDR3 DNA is TGTGCCGGGACAGGGCAAACAGATACGCAGTATTTT. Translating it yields CAGTGQTDTQYF. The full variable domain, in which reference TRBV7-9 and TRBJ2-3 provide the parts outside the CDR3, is DTGVSQNPRHKITKRGQNVTFRCDPISEHNRLYWYRQTLGQGPEFLTYFQNEAQLEKSRLLSDRFSAERPKGSFSTLEIQRTEQGDSAMYLCAGTGQTDTQYFGPGTRLTVL.

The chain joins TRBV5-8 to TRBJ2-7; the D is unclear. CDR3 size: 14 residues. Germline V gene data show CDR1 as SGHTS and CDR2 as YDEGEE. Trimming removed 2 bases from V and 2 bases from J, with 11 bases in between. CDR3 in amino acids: CASSFVQHAYEQYF. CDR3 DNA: TGTGCCAGCAGCTTCGTACAGCATGCCTACGAGCAGTACTTC.

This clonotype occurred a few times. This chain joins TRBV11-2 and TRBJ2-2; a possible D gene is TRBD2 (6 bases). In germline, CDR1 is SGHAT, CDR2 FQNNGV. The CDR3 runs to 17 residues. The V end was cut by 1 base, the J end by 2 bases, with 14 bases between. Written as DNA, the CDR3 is TGTGCCAGCAGCTTAGTTCCCTTTAGCGGAAACACCGGGGAGCTGTTTTTT. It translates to CASSLVPFSGNTGELFF.

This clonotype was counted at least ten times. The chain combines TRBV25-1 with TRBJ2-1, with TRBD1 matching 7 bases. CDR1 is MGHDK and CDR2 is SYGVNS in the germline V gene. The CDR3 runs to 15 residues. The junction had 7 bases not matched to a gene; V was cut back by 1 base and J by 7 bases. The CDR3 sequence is CASSESYRGENEQFF. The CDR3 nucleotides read TGTGCCAGCAGTGAATCTTACAGGGGTGAAAATGAGCAGTTCTTC.

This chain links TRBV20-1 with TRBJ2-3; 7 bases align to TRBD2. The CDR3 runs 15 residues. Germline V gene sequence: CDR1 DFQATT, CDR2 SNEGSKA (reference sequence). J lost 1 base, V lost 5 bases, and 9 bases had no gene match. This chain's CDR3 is CSAPLASGGTDTQYF. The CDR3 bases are TGCAGTGCTCCCCTAGCAAGCGGGGGCACAGATACGCAGTATTTT.

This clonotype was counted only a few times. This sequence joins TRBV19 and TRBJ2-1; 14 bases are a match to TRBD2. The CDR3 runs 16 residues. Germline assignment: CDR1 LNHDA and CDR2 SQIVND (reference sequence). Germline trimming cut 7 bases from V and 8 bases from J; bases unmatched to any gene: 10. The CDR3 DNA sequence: TGTGCCAGTACCCTGACCGGGACTAGCGGGAGACATGAGCAGTTCTTC. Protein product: CASTLTGTSGRHEQFF.

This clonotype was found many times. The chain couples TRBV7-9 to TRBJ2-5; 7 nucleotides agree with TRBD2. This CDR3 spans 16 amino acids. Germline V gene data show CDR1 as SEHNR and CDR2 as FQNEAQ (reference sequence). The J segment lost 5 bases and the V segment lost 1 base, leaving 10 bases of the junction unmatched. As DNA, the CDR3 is TGTGCCAGCAGCTTAGGGTCTGCGGGAGTACGGGAGACCCAGTACTTC. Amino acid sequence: CASSLGSAGVRETQYF.

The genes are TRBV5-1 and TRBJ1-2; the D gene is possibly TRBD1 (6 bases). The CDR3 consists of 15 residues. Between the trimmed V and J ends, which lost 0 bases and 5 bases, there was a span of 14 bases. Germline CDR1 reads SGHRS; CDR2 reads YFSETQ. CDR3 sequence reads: CASSLDLTGAYGYTF. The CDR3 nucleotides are TGCGCCAGCAGCTTGGACCTGACAGGCGCTTATGGCTACACCTTC.

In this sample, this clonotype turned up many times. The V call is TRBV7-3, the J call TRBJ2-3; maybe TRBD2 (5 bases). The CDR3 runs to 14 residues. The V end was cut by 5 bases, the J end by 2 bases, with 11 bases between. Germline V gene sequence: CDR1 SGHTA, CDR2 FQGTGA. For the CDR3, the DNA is TGTGCCAGCAGCCTTGGAGGAGACACAGATACGCAGTATTTT. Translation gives CASSLGGDTDTQYF.

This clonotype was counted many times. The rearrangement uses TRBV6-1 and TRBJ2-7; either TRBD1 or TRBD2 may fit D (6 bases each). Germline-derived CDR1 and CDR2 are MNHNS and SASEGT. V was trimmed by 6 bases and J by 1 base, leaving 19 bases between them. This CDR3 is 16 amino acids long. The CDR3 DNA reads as TGTGCCAGCAGGGGGGGCCGGTCGGGATTTTCCTACGAGCAGTACTTC. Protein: CASRGGRSGFSYEQYF.

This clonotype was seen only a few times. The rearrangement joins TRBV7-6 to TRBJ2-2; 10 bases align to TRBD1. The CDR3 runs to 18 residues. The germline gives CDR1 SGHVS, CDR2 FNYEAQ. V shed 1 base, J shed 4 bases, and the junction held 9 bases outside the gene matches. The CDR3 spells CASSLGPAGTGVTGELFF. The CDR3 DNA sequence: TGTGCCAGCAGCTTAGGACCGGCCGGGACAGGGGTCACCGGGGAGCTGTTTTTT.

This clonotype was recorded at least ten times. CDR3: CASSPAGLAVQETQYF. For the CDR3, the DNA is TGTGCCAGCAGTCCCGCGGGACTAGCGGTCCAAGAGACCCAGTACTTC. This rearrangement joins TRBV12-3 or TRBV12-4 to TRBJ2-5, with 11 bases that match TRBD2. The trim removed 5 bases at V and 1 base at J, leaving 6 bases unmatched. The CDR3 consists of 16 residues.

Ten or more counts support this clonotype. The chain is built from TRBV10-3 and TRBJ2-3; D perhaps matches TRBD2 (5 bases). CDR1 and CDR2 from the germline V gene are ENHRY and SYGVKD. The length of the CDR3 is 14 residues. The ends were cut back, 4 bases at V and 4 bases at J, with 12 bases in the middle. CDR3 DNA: TGTGCCATCAGTGCCGTAGAGGGCGCAGATACGCAGTATTTT. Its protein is CAISAVEGADTQYF.